This record concerns one T cell receptor beta chain sequence. Its antigen specificity is not known. No much larger clone exists at a distance of one base, and base qualities are not known. Sequencing instrument: Illumina HiSeq 2500. Quantitative 5'-RACE with molecular barcodes was used to prepare TCR beta libraries. The original pipeline was this. To identify disease-linked TCR variants, a new computational method was used, one built on a probabilistic model of VDJ rearrangement. Using fastp at Q25 and MiXCR, TCRdb reprocessed the public reads and kept productive beta chains. Each record represents a unique CDR3 protein, reported with the most common genes and DNA among its rows. For this entry, the V and J calls and clone size follow TCRdb and not the study's own pipeline. The sample contains about 800,000 distinct CDR3 sequences, about 11% of them found a single time. Around 0.51% of the sample comes from the top ten.

Based on the germline V gene (reference sequence), the CDR1 and CDR2 sequences are DFQATT and SNEGSKA. Measured from the cysteine to the phenylalanine, the CDR3 is 14 residues long. Only CDR3 DNA remains: 42 bases, in frame from the first base. Germline trimming amounts to 2 bases on V and 2 bases on J, with 5 as the count of junction bases outside the gene matches. The source of the sample is a study of CD8 T cells in ankylosing spondylitis (dated by TCRdb to the late 2010s). Concerning the study at large: The study profiled T cell receptor beta repertoires in healthy donors and ankylosing spondylitis patients to find disease-linked TCR variants. The whole study cohort included over a hundred healthy donors and around 25 ankylosing spondylitis patients. Samples of peripheral blood were taken, and for ankylosing spondylitis patients, synovial fluid was collected as well.

Results and caveats for the whole study, not just this receptor: Some motif variants were previously reported in synovial fluid and blood of reactive arthritis patients, suggesting common disease-initiation mechanisms. Significant enrichment of the disease-linked clones was reported in matched synovial fluid samples from ankylosing spondylitis patients. The disease-linked clones had a CD8+ phenotype and were found at relatively low frequencies in peripheral blood. A TCR beta motif of roughly 8 highly homologous amino acid variants appeared characteristic of blood from ankylosing spondylitis patients.

Sequencing input: blood, either unsorted or a sorted T cell fraction (not recorded which). The TCR originated in a male donor with ankylosing spondylitis. Recombination joined TRBV20-1 with TRBJ2-7, with 8 bases aligning to TRBD2. The CDR3 loop reads CSARPLADPYEQYF. The DNA sequence is TGCAGTGCTAGACCACTAGCGGATCCCTACGAGCAGTACTTC.